Following are 32 T cell receptor beta chains from one sample sequenced in a study of T cell repertoires in cytomegalovirus infection (dated by TCRdb to between 2017 and 2020). The sequencer listed for this sample is Illumina HiSeq 1500. TCRdb ran its own pipeline on the public reads, namely fastp trimming at Q25 and MiXCR clone calling, and kept in-frame beta chains. One record per CDR3 amino acid sequence lists the most common genes and DNA. This sample lists 150,000 to 200,000 distinct CDR3 sequences; under 30% were detected once. Roughly 32% of the sample goes to the ten largest clones. Sequences were obtained from PBMCs. These receptor sequences come from a human donor in good health (CMV status not recorded). Some clones in this sample may be carry-over from other donors' samples.

This clonotype was detected only a few times. The chain combines TRBV12-3 or TRBV12-4 with TRBJ2-7, with unresolved D. The CDR3 covers 11 residues. V shed 11 bases and J shed 3 bases, with 11 bases lying between them. CDR3 nucleotide sequence: TGTGCCGTAGGCGGATTCTACGAGCAGTACTTC. This sequence encodes CAVGGFYEQYF.

This clonotype has a handful of counts. The chain links TRBV19 to TRBJ2-3, with 9 positions matching TRBD1. V gave up 8 bases and J gave up 2 bases; unmatched junction bases: 5. Germline V CDR1 and CDR2: LNHDA, SQIVND (reference sequence). The CDR3 is 14 residues long. The chain's CDR3 is CASRQGGDTDTQYF. DNA for the CDR3: TGTGCCAGTCGACAGGGGGGTGACACAGATACGCAGTATTTT.

In this sample, this clonotype turned up many times. J is TRBJ1-5 and V is TRBV7-2; 9 nucleotides line up with TRBD1. V shed 1 base, J shed 6 bases, and the junction held 4 bases outside the gene matches. Germline lookup yields CDR1 SGHTA and CDR2 FQGNSA. This CDR3 spans 15 amino acids. The CDR3 region is CASSLGGQGPQPQHF. The CDR3 region has the DNA TGTGCCAGCAGCTTAGGGGGACAGGGACCTCAGCCCCAGCATTTT. Looking up the rest from reference TRBV7-2 and TRBJ1-5 gives the full variable domain: GAGVSQSPSNKVTEKGKDVELRCDPISGHTALYWYRQSLGQGLEFLIYFQGNSAPDKSGLPSDRFSAERTGGSVSTLTIQRTQQEDSAVYLCASSLGGQGPQPQHFGDGTRLSIL.

The chain links TRBV4-1 to TRBJ1-1; TRBD1 aligns across 7 bases. CDR3 length: 16 residues. V lost 4 bases, J lost 7 bases, and 15 bases stayed unmatched. Germline loops: CDR1 MGHRA, CDR2 YSYEKL. CDR3 protein: CASSPRDSGALGEAFF. The DNA of the CDR3 is TGCGCCAGCAGCCCAAGGGACAGCGGAGCTCTAGGTGAAGCTTTCTTT.

The rearrangement uses TRBV7-6 and TRBJ1-6, with 8 positions matching TRBD1. Germline V gene lookup returns CDR1 SGHVS and CDR2 FNYEAQ. The CDR3 extends over 16 amino acids. V lost 5 bases to trimming and J lost 7 bases; unmatched junction nucleotides: 10. The CDR3 DNA sequence: TGTGCCAGCAGCCTAAGACCACAGGGGGACAATTCACCCCTCCACTTT. Protein: CASSLRPQGDNSPLHF. Supplemented by reference TRBV7-6 and TRBJ1-6, the full variable domain reads GAGVSQSPRYKVTKRGQDVALRCDPISGHVSLYWYRQALGQGPEFLTYFNYEAQQDKSGLPNDRFSAERPEGSISTLTIQRTEQRDSAMYRCASSLRPQGDNSPLHFGNGTRLTVT.

The chain recombines TRBV29-1 with TRBJ2-3; TRBD2 agrees at 13 bases. The V gene end was trimmed by 4 bases and the J gene end by 14 bases; junction bases not matched to a gene: 3. The germline CDR1 and CDR2 sequences are SQVTM and ANQGSEA. CDR3 length equals 11 residues. In nucleotides, the CDR3 is TGCAGCGTTGGGGGACTAGCGGGGAGGTATTTT. Protein: CSVGGLAGRYF.

About this clonotype: Just one base apart from a much larger clone, this may be a read error. This chain connects TRBV7-2 to TRBJ1-1; D is unclear. The CDR3 extends over 13 amino acids. Germline V gene sequence: CDR1 SGHTA, CDR2 FQGNSA. V gave up 6 bases and J gave up 3 bases, with 11 bases separating them. CDR3 DNA sequence: TGTGCCAGCAGGATGGCCTTGGACACTGAAGCTTTCTTT. This encodes CASRMALDTEAFF.

This clonotype was seen many times. The gene calls are TRBV7-2 and TRBJ2-5; tentative D call: TRBD1 (5 bases). The CDR3 length is 12 residues. Germline V gene sequence: CDR1 SGHTA, CDR2 FQGNSA. V was cut by 5 bases and J by 8 bases, with 12 bases left in between. The CDR3 DNA reads TGTGCCAGCAGCACCTGGGGCTCTACCCAGTACTTC. It translates to CASSTWGSTQYF. Full variable domain (remainder filled in from reference TRBV7-2 and TRBJ2-5): GAGVSQSPSNKVTEKGKDVELRCDPISGHTALYWYRQSLGQGLEFLIYFQGNSAPDKSGLPSDRFSAERTGGSVSTLTIQRTQQEDSAVYLCASSTWGSTQYFGPGTRLLVL.

The chain couples TRBV12-5 to TRBJ2-1; D gene uncertain. CDR3 length equals 12 residues. The germline V gene has CDR1 LGHNT and CDR2 FRNRAP. The V and J ends lost 1 base and 7 bases respectively, with 5 bases between them. CDR3 amino acids: CASGLGSNEQFF. CDR3 DNA: TGTGCTAGTGGTTTGGGGTCAAATGAGCAGTTCTTC.

This clonotype appeared many times. The CDR3 DNA sequence: TGTGCCAGCAGCCCATTACTGGGCACAGATACGCAGTATTTT. This translates into CASSPLLGTDTQYF. V and J are TRBV7-9 and TRBJ2-3; D uncertain. Per germline, CDR1 SEHNR and CDR2 FQNEAQ (reference sequence). Trimming stripped 5 bases from V and 1 base from J, with 10 bases between. This CDR3 is 14 amino acids long.

The rearrangement uses TRBV5-1 and TRBJ2-2; a possible D gene is TRBD1 (5 bases). Germline V gene sequence: CDR1 SGHRS, CDR2 YFSETQ. The CDR3 consists of 16 residues. V was clipped by 3 bases and J by 5 bases, with 17 bases between them. The CDR3: CASSSTAGLGTGELFF. As DNA, the CDR3 is TGCGCCAGCAGCTCTACGGCAGGGCTGGGGACCGGGGAGCTGTTTTTT.

The genes are TRBV20-1 and TRBJ2-7; 13 nucleotides align to TRBD2. Germline V gene lookup returns CDR1 DFQATT and CDR2 SNEGSKA (reference sequence). The CDR3 has 16 residues. V lost 4 bases and J lost 5; bases outside the gene matches: 11. The CDR3 coding sequence is TGCAGTGCTACCATGGGACTAGCGGGGCTAATGGACGAGCAGTACTTC. Translated, it gives CSATMGLAGLMDEQYF.

The V gene is TRBV7-2, the J gene TRBJ2-7; no clear D gene. CDR1 and CDR2 (germline): SGHTA, FQGNSA. The CDR3 has 15 amino acids. Between the trimmed V and J ends, which lost 3 bases and 1 base, there was a span of 13 bases. The CDR3 DNA reads as TGTGCCAGCAGCTTGGCCCCTAGTTGGTCCTACGAGCAGTACTTC. Amino acid sequence: CASSLAPSWSYEQYF.

The rearrangement links TRBV2 to TRBJ1-2, with 8 positions matching TRBD1. Germline V lookup: CDR1 SNHLY, CDR2 FYNNEI. The CDR3 contains 16 residues. With V trimmed by 6 bases and J by 4 bases, 13 bases remained unmatched. CDR3: CASSKDQDRGGYGYTF. The CDR3 DNA is TGTGCCAGCAGCAAAGACCAAGACAGGGGCGGCTATGGCTACACCTTC. Full variable domain (missing parts from reference TRBV2 and TRBJ1-2): EPEVTQTPSHQVTQMGQEVILRCVPISNHLYFYWYRQILGQKVEFLVSFYNNEISEKSEIFDDQFSVERPDGSNFTLKIRSTKLEDSAMYFCASSKDQDRGGYGYTFGSGTRLTVV.

This clonotype was recorded a few times. The rearrangement uses TRBV19 and TRBJ1-1, with 8 bases matching TRBD1. CDR3 length: 13 residues. With 6 bases clipped from V and 11 bases from J, the junction kept 11 bases outside the gene matches. Germline V lookup: CDR1 LNHDA, CDR2 SQIVND (reference sequence). CDR3 loop: CASRYIQGAQAFF. In nucleotides, the CDR3 is TGTGCCAGTAGGTACATTCAGGGGGCCCAGGCTTTCTTT.

At least ten counts were recorded for this clonotype. The CDR3 DNA reads as TGTGCCAGCAGCTTGAGTACAGGGACCAACACCGGGGAGCTGTTTTTT. Residues: CASSLSTGTNTGELFF. The V and J genes are TRBV7-2 and TRBJ2-2; possibly TRBD1 for D (6 bases). V was shortened by 3 bases and J by 2 bases, with 13 bases between the two germline ends. The germline V gene has CDR1 SGHTA and CDR2 FQGNSA. This CDR3 has 16 residues. The full variable domain, its missing parts supplied by reference TRBV7-2 and TRBJ2-2, is GAGVSQSPSNKVTEKGKDVELRCDPISGHTALYWYRQSLGQGLEFLIYFQGNSAPDKSGLPSDRFSAERTGGSVSTLTIQRTQQEDSAVYLCASSLSTGTNTGELFFGEGSRLTVL.

This clonotype was counted at least ten times. A read error may account for a junction end that differs from germline. The chain combines TRBV7-7 with TRBJ2-3, with 7 bases fitting TRBD2. The CDR3 loop spans 15 amino acids. Germline CDR1 is SSHAT and CDR2 is FNYEAQ (reference sequence). Written as DNA, the CDR3 is TGTGCTAGCAGCCCGTCGGCAGGGAGGGCAGATACGCAGTATTTT. This translates into CASSPSAGRADTQYF.

This clonotype has a handful of counts. The V gene is TRBV19, the J gene TRBJ1-1, with D possibly being TRBD1 (6 bases). CDR3 length: 14 amino acids. The germline V and J ends were trimmed by 4 bases and 4 bases, with 13 bases remaining between them. The germline gives CDR1 LNHDA, CDR2 SQIVND (reference sequence). The CDR3: CASSKGGGITEAFF. Written as DNA, the CDR3 is TGTGCCAGTAGTAAGGGGGGAGGAATCACTGAAGCTTTCTTT.

The gene calls are TRBV20-1 and TRBJ2-7; 7 nucleotides align to TRBD2. CDR3 size: 14 residues. J was trimmed by 2 bases and V by 4 bases; bases with no gene match: 8. Looked up from germline, CDR1 is DFQATT and CDR2 is SNEGSKA (reference sequence). For the CDR3, the DNA is TGCAGTGCTACCGAAGGCGGGGGTCCCTACGAGCAGTACTTC. Translation gives CSATEGGGPYEQYF.

This chain joins TRBV18 and TRBJ2-7, with 12 bases matching TRBD2. The V gene's germline CDR1 is KGHSH and CDR2 LQKENI. The CDR3 contains 15 residues. J lost 5 bases, V lost 3 bases, and 5 bases had no gene match. In nucleotides, the CDR3 is TGTGCCAGCTCACCCCGACTAGCGGGGGACGACGAGCAGTACTTC. It yields the protein CASSPRLAGDDEQYF.

Only a few counts were recorded for this clonotype. The chain couples TRBV12-3 or TRBV12-4 to TRBJ1-2, with 7 nucleotides matching TRBD1. The CDR3 sequence is 13 residues long. V shed 5 bases, J shed 8 bases, and the junction held 8 bases outside the gene matches. DNA for the CDR3: TGTGCCAGCAGTCCGGACAGGACGGGAGGCTACACCTTC. Translation: CASSPDRTGGYTF.

This chain links TRBV6-5 with TRBJ1-6, with D unclear. Germline V gene sequence: CDR1 MNHEY, CDR2 SVGAGI. V dropped 3 bases and J dropped 7 bases, with 10 bases sitting between them. This CDR3 contains 14 residues. This CDR3 is CASSYPAKNSPLHF. The CDR3 DNA is TGTGCCAGCAGTTATCCTGCGAAGAATTCACCCCTCCACTTT.

The chain joins TRBV30 to TRBJ2-7, with 7 positions matching TRBD1. This CDR3 contains 14 residues. V dropped 1 base and J dropped 2; count of bases not matched to a gene: 5. CDR1 is GTSNPN and CDR2 is SVGIG in the germline V gene (reference sequence). Written as DNA, the CDR3 is TGTGCCTGGAGTGCCAGGGGGAGAGCCTACGAGCAGTACTTC. Encoded protein: CAWSARGRAYEQYF.

J is TRBJ1-4 and V is TRBV12-5; no clear D. The V gene's germline CDR1 is LGHNT and CDR2 FRNRAP. There are 13 residues in the CDR3. The V gene lost 0 bases and the J gene lost 8 bases, with 7 bases spanning the gap. The CDR3 sequence is CASGLVLGEKLFF. The CDR3 DNA is TGTGCTAGTGGTTTGGTATTGGGGGAAAAACTGTTTTTT. Variable domain in full (rest from reference TRBV12-5 and TRBJ1-4): DARVTQTPRHKVTEMGQEVTMRCQPILGHNTVFWYRQTMMQGLELLAYFRNRAPLDDSGMPKDRFSAEMPDATLATLKIQPSEPRDSAVYFCASGLVLGEKLFFGSGTQLSVL.

The chain recombines TRBV5-1 with TRBJ2-7, with D possibly matching TRBD2 (5 bases). The V end lost 4 bases, the J end lost 2 bases, and 13 bases lay between the germline ends. Germline-derived CDR1 and CDR2 are SGHRS and YFSETQ. CDR3 size: 14 residues. CDR3 sequence: CASSGERKAYEQYF. The CDR3 DNA follows: TGCGCCAGCAGCGGGGAGCGGAAGGCCTACGAGCAGTACTTC.

In DNA form, the CDR3 reads TGTGCCTGGAGTGTATCTCAGCGAGGAAGACTGAACACTGAAGCTTTCTTT. Protein sequence: CAWSVSQRGRLNTEAFF. V gene TRBV30 combines with J gene TRBJ1-1; D not resolved. Trimming removed 0 bases from V and 0 bases from J, with 17 bases in between. The CDR3 runs to 17 residues. Germline loops: CDR1 GTSNPN, CDR2 SVGIG (reference sequence).

The V gene is TRBV25-1, the J gene TRBJ1-1; no firm D call. The germline CDR1 and CDR2 sequences are MGHDK and SYGVNS. CDR3 length: 13 residues. The V gene lost 2 bases and the J gene lost 3 bases, with 7 bases spanning the gap. The CDR3 DNA follows: TGTGCCAGCAGTGAAGTGAGGGACACTGAAGCTTTCTTT. It specifies CASSEVRDTEAFF.

This clonotype showed up just a few times. The genes are TRBV5-1 and TRBJ2-1, with a weak D call TRBD2 (6 bases). The ends were cut back, 2 bases at V and 6 bases at J, with 18 bases in the middle. CDR1 and CDR2 (germline): SGHRS, YFSETQ. This CDR3 is 16 amino acids long. The CDR3 DNA reads TGCGCCAGCAGCTTAAACGTAGGGACTGGGATCAATGAGCAGTTCTTC. This gives the protein CASSLNVGTGINEQFF.

The chain employs TRBV6-6 and TRBJ2-7; a weak D match, TRBD1 (5 bases). This CDR3 spans 14 amino acids. Germline loops: CDR1 MNHNY, CDR2 SVGAGI (reference sequence). Trimming took 6 bases from V and 6 from J, leaving 18 bases between them. CDR3 in amino acids: CASSDDVRVFEQYF. DNA of the CDR3: TGTGCCAGCAGCGACGACGTCAGGGTCTTCGAGCAGTACTTC.

A few counts support this clonotype. The chain uses TRBV2 and TRBJ2-1, with 9 bases identical to TRBD2. V was pared by 7 bases and J by 0 bases, with 7 bases of the junction left unmatched. CDR1 is SNHLY, CDR2 FYNNEI, per germline. This CDR3 comprises 16 residues. CDR3 sequence: CASKSGGHSSYNEQFF. The CDR3 bases are TGTGCCAGCAAGAGCGGGGGGCACAGCTCCTACAATGAGCAGTTCTTC.

This clonotype was counted a few times. J is TRBJ1-5 and V is TRBV10-3; 8 bases map to TRBD1. Unmatched junction bases numbered 5, after V lost 1 base and J lost 0 bases. This CDR3 contains 17 residues. Per the germline V gene, CDR1 is ENHRY and CDR2 is SYGVKD. For the CDR3, the DNA is TGTGCCATCAGTGAGTATGGACAGGGCTCTAGCAATCAGCCCCAGCATTTT. Protein sequence: CAISEYGQGSSNQPQHF.

The rearrangement links TRBV10-2 to TRBJ1-2; 8 nucleotides match TRBD1. CDR3 length: 15 amino acids. Trimming removed 7 bases from V and 2 bases from J; junction bases left unmatched: 9. Germline-derived CDR1 and CDR2 are WSHSY and SAAADI. The DNA for the CDR3 is TGCGCCAGCAAGGGGGCAGGGGGCAGCAACTATGGCTACACCTTC. This gives the protein CASKGAGGSNYGYTF.